The source of this TCR beta chain is a study of CD8+CD57+ T cells in acquired aplastic anemia. Looking at the study overall: An average of about 3.4 ug of DNA was obtained from sorted CD4+ and CD8+ cells. Healthy CD8+ samples averaged approximately 11 million reads.

On this clonotype itself: Its antigen is undetermined.

Findings and limits, study-wide: Patient and control CD8+ Simpson's diversity was not significantly different. Found in both controls and patients were around 29 CD8+ CDR3 sequences.

CDR3 and TCR beta VDJ profiling relied on genomic DNA as the template. TCRdb re-analysed the reads in MiXCR, keeping a single row per CDR3 protein. Of about 110,000 distinct CDR3 sequences in the sample, approximately 48% are singletons; the top ten hold roughly 30%. The receptor was derived from a human donor in good health, serving as a control. The sequenced material came from sorted CD4+, CD8+, or CD8+CD57+ T cells (not recorded which) from PBMCs.

In DNA, the CDR3 is TGTGCCAGCTCACTCCCGGGTACCGCTGAAGCTTTCTTT. It yields the protein CASSLPGTAEAFF. The J gene is TRBJ1-1, the V gene TRBV18; the D is unclear. Germline CDR1 is KGHSH and CDR2 is LQKENI. V lost 4 bases and J 6 bases, leaving 12 bases between the germline ends. This CDR3 has 13 residues.